This T cell receptor beta chain was recorded in a study of regulatory T cells in long-lasting Graves disease (dated by TCRdb to the early 2020s). Concerning the study at large: In the newly diagnosed Graves' disease group, patients had been taking antithyroid drugs for less than 3 months. A total of roughly 33 samples underwent TCR sequencing: about 13 from persistent and approximately 20 from newly diagnosed Graves' disease patients. Peripheral blood TCR sequencing and RNA sequencing compared persistent Graves' disease patients with newly diagnosed Graves' disease patients. The study was registered as a clinical trial and conducted in China.

The investigation overall reported the following: Only the TCR beta chain was sequenced and analyzed. Patients with persistent disease shared more public clonotypes (over 2,500) than newly diagnosed patients did (about 1,000). Preferential use of TRBV28, TRBJ1-2 and TRBJ2-5 was observed in persistent disease, whereas TRBV20-1 and TRBJ2-1 were favored in newly diagnosed disease. The small sample size was acknowledged by the authors as a limitation that may reduce accuracy. The study examined only peripheral blood because the primary lesion, thyroid tissue, could not be accessed. Compared with newly diagnosed patients, persistent Graves' disease patients had lower TCR Shannon entropy and fewer highly expanded clones, which suggests clonal expansion.

The label giving this sample's time point can be read as: newly diagnosed GD, antithyroid drugs for less than 3 months. For both TCR sequencing and RNA sequencing, RNA was extracted from PBMCs using TRIzol. Graves' disease was diagnosed according to American Thyroid Association guidelines. Patients were recruited from an endocrinology department in Xi'an, China. Each patient gave roughly 8.4 milliliters of peripheral blood, collected in an EDTA anticoagulant tube. Ficoll Paque Plus density gradient separation was used to isolate PBMCs, and no additional T cell sorting was done. An Agilent 2100 Bioanalyzer and agarose gel were used to check RNA quality, and a NanoDrop 2000 was used to measure RNA concentration. Receptor amplification or capture employed multiplex PCR. The sequencer listed for this sample is Illumina HiSeq 4000. CDR3 regions were amplified by Arm-PCR with iRepertoire HTBI primers to construct TCR beta libraries. Before sequencing, the PCR products underwent gel purification. On the authors' methods: Gene usage analysis of CDR3 amino acid clonotypes used the approximately 62 TRBV and approximately 13 TRBJ segments found across samples. Filtered high-quality paired reads were merged into contigs using COPE and FqMerger. Contigs were aligned with BLAST to IMGT TRBV, TRBD and TRBJ reference genes, and CDR3 was defined per IMGT. Highly expanded clones were defined as clonotypes with a frequency above 0.1%. Shannon entropy was used to measure repertoire diversity, and the Gini coefficient was used to measure V-J evenness. A clonotype was considered public if more than one individual shared it. Through fastp at Q25 and MiXCR, TCRdb rebuilt clones from the public reads, retaining in-frame beta chains. Rows merge per CDR3 protein into single entries with the most common DNA and genes. The authors' filters were not applied to this entry. The sample includes hundreds of thousands of distinct CDR3 sequences, with more than 10% observed a single time. The ten most abundant clones make up roughly 8.9% of the sample.

This clonotype has just a few counts. Its binding antigen is unknown. Base qualities are missing; no much larger clone stands one base away. According to the germline V gene (reference sequence), CDR1 reads SEHNR and CDR2 reads FQNEAQ. The CDR3 holds 13 amino acids from the cysteine to the phenylalanine. This entry keeps only the CDR3 DNA: 39 bases, framed from base 1. V is clipped by 3 bases and J by 4 bases, and the sequence between their germline boundaries is 9 bases long. These data also featured in a second study, about T cells in Graves' hyperthyroidism and ophthalmopathy. As the second study states: Stable Graves' hyperthyroidism was defined as the absence of progression to ophthalmopathy over 18 months of follow-up. Hyperthyroidism patients were aged 18 to 65 years and newly diagnosed, with disease duration of less than 2 months. The study excluded patients with uncontrolled infections, other autoimmune diseases, pregnancy or lactation. Diagnoses relied on clinical symptoms, serum thyroxine and TRAb, thyroid ultrasound and orbital computed tomography. For the first round of RT-PCR on the TCR CDR3, the HTBI primer set was used together with the Qiagen OneStep RT-PCR kit. Most expanded thyroid clonotypes (frequency above 0.001) were also detected in blood, a finding suggesting that blood repertoires may reflect thyroid immune responses. A model built on a 13 V-J signature distinguished ophthalmopathy from stable hyperthyroidism, reaching around 87% sensitivity and 81% to 83% specificity in cross-validation and 80%/75% in testing. In validation, the model predicted progression to ophthalmopathy a median of approximately 6.3 months before onset, with about 71% sensitivity and roughly 77% specificity. A discovery cohort of about 100 patients, approximately 45 with Graves' ophthalmopathy and about 60 with stable Graves' hyperthyroidism, was used to find distinguishing TCR V-J signatures. Prospective prediction of ophthalmopathy was tested in an independent validation cohort consisting of fewer than 20 hyperthyroidism patients and 15 or so patients who later progressed to ophthalmopathy. The 75 to 100 discovery patients were divided at random into training and test sets in a 7:3 ratio. In addition, the study compared T-cell repertoires in thyroid tissue and in blood from roughly six Graves' hyperthyroidism patients. Once sampling was done, hyperthyroidism patients were given methimazole at a starting dose of 30 mg daily, whereas ophthalmopathy patients were given high-dose intravenous methylprednisolone. A second multiplex PCR round built the libraries, followed by size selection and purification. Sequencing of the libraries was done on an Illumina HiSeq2000 using paired-end 100 bp reads. SOAPnuke was used to process the raw data, removing reads that contained adapters or uncalled bases, had a mean Phred below 15, or lacked an exact match to the constant primer or identifier. COPE v1.2.5 was used to merge high-quality paired reads, and clonotypes were defined as unique nucleotide sequences. Clonotypes were aligned to IMGT TRBV, TRBD and TRBJ reference segments using MiTCR v1.1. The analysis was restricted to V-J combinations with a frequency above 0.0001, which together covered 99.2% of the repertoires. The TCS score was defined as F50 (clonal expansion) divided by E x V (chaos), with BLOSUM62-based TCRdist calculated between CDR3 peptides within each V-J. Welch's t-statistics and random forest reduced around 520 V-J features to 13, which were used in a naive Bayes classifier (R e1071). Sample size was not statistically predetermined, and blinding of investigators to group allocation was not performed. The paper describes TCR Vbeta CDR3 sequencing of 130 to 150 peripheral blood samples, made up of 43 ophthalmopathy patients, 70 to 75 hyperthyroidism patients and 17 progressor patients.

The clonotype was recovered from a woman in her twenties or thirties with Graves disease. Donor details come from another sample of the same person, matched by shared clones. The specimen was peripheral blood mononuclear cells (PBMCs), collected at new diagnosis, from a patient treated with antithyroid drugs. The chain is encoded by TRBV7-9 joined to TRBJ1-1; the D gene is possibly TRBD1, with 5 bases matching. The encoded CDR3 is CASSFRDGTEAFF. The nucleotide sequence reads TGTGCCAGCAGCTTCAGGGACGGCACTGAAGCTTTCTTT.